The 31 T cell receptor beta chains below all came from one sample that was sequenced in a study of blood T cell repertoires in COVID-19. Sequenced by immunoSEQ multiplex PCR; TCRdb stores in-frame clones only, minus some. The sample lists 300,000 or so clones, more than 70% occurring once. Sequencing was carried out using peripheral blood. Receptor source: a woman between 50 and 59 years old with acute or convalescent COVID-19.

This clone was seen once. This specimen includes other DNA sequences encoding the same CDR3. The V and J genes are TRBV3-1 (or the pseudogene TRBV3-2) and TRBJ1-5; D is ambiguous. The CDR3 is 13 residues long. The germline CDR1 and CDR2 sequences are LGHDT and YNNKEL (reference sequence). V lost 0 bases to trimming and J lost 4 bases, with 4 bases between them. The CDR3 DNA follows: TGTGCCAGCAGCCAAGACCGGAATCAGCCCCAGCATTTT. It translates to CASSQDRNQPQHF.

The chain recombines TRBV6-5 with TRBJ2-7; D gene uncertain. In germline, CDR1 is MNHEY, CDR2 SVGAGI. The CDR3 extends over 12 amino acids. Trimming removed 4 bases from V and 3 bases from J, with 7 bases in between. The CDR3 loop is CASSSSSYEQYF. The DNA for the CDR3 is TGTGCCAGCAGTTCATCCAGCTACGAGCAGTACTTC.

This chain connects TRBV20-1 to TRBJ2-7, with 9 positions matching TRBD1. Germline values: CDR1 DFQATT, CDR2 SNEGSKA (reference sequence). Unmatched junction bases numbered 6, after V lost 6 bases and J lost 9 bases. The CDR3 loop spans 11 amino acids. The CDR3 sequence is CSARDRDGQYV. CDR3 bases: TGCAGTGCGAGGGACAGGGATGGGCAGTACGTC.

The chain is built from TRBV27 and TRBJ1-1, with D unresolved. Germline lookup yields CDR1 MNHEY and CDR2 SMNVEV (reference sequence). The CDR3 has 13 amino acids. Trimming took 0 bases from V and 4 from J, leaving 6 bases between them. In DNA, the CDR3 is TGTGCCAGCAGTTTATCGCGGCGCACTGAAGCTTTCTTT. This gives the protein CASSLSRRTEAFF.

J is TRBJ1-6 and V is TRBV27, with a tentative D call TRBD1 (6 bases). CDR3 size: 18 residues. The V gene lost 6 bases and the J gene lost 7 bases, with 25 bases spanning the gap. The V gene's germline CDR1 is MNHEY and CDR2 SMNVEV (reference sequence). CDR3 nucleotide sequence: TGTGCCAGCAGGTTGTTAGGAAGTAAGAGGGGGTCAAATTCACCCCTCCACTTT. The encoded protein is CASRLLGSKRGSNSPLHF.

The chain uses TRBV10-3 and TRBJ1-2, with D unresolved. With 6 bases removed from V and 6 bases from J, the gap between germline ends came to 8 bases. In germline, CDR1 is ENHRY, CDR2 SYGVKD. The CDR3 sequence is 11 residues long. The CDR3 loop reads CAIRSGNGYTF. The DNA for the CDR3 is TGTGCCATCAGATCGGGAAATGGCTACACCTTC.

This rearrangement joins TRBV5-6 to TRBJ2-7; a weak D match, TRBD2 (6 bases). This CDR3 spans 12 amino acids. In germline, CDR1 is SGHDT, CDR2 YYEEEE. V shed 0 bases and J shed 7 bases, with 8 bases lying between them. The CDR3 region has the DNA TGTGCCAGCAGCTTGGTAGGGAGGGAGCAGTACTTC. Protein product: CASSLVGREQYF. The whole variable domain, remainder taken from reference TRBV5-6 and TRBJ2-7, is DAGVTQSPTHLIKTRGQQVTLRCSPKSGHDTVSWYQQALGQGPQFIFQYYEEEERQRGNFPDRFSGHQFPNYSSELNVNALLLGDSALYLCASSLVGREQYFGPGTRLTVT.

The chain combines TRBV7-2 with TRBJ1-2; 8 bases line up with TRBD1. The CDR3 has 15 residues. Germline CDR1 and CDR2: SGHTA and FQGNSA. The V gene end was trimmed by 5 bases and the J gene end by 4 bases; junction bases not matched to a gene: 9. The CDR3, as DNA: TGTGCCAGCAGCGAAGCGACAGGGGCAACCTATGGCTACACCTTC. Protein sequence: CASSEATGATYGYTF. Supplemented by reference TRBV7-2 and TRBJ1-2, the full variable domain reads GAGVSQSPSNKVTEKGKDVELRCDPISGHTALYWYRQSLGQGLEFLIYFQGNSAPDKSGLPSDRFSAERTGGSVSTLTIQRTQQEDSAVYLCASSEATGATYGYTFGSGTRLTVV.

The table lists this clone with a few counts. This rearrangement joins TRBV28 to TRBJ1-6; the D gene is possibly TRBD1 (6 bases). The germline V gene has CDR1 MDHEN and CDR2 SYDVKM. The germline V and J ends were trimmed by 5 bases and 13 bases, with 12 bases remaining between them. The CDR3 is 12 residues long. CDR3 sequence (DNA): TGTGCCAGCAGTGCACAGGGATATCCCCTCCACTTT. Protein sequence: CASSAQGYPLHF.

The chain uses TRBV3-1 (or the pseudogene TRBV3-2) and TRBJ1-2; 8 positions agree with TRBD1. J lost 8 bases, V lost 0 bases, and 2 bases had no gene match. The germline gives CDR1 LGHDT, CDR2 YNNKEL (reference sequence). The CDR3 has 13 amino acids. CDR3 region: CASSQDGDRGYTF. The CDR3, as DNA: TGTGCCAGCAGCCAAGATGGGGACAGGGGCTACACCTTC.

The rearrangement joins TRBV12-3 or TRBV12-4 to TRBJ1-3; D is undetermined. This CDR3 is built from 13 residues. Trimming shortened V by 6 bases and J by 0 bases, and 6 bases separated the two germline ends. CDR3 amino acids: CASRESSGNTIYF. The CDR3 nucleotides are TGTGCCAGCAGGGAGAGCTCTGGAAACACCATATATTTT.

The chain has TRBV5-5 and TRBJ2-1; D is perhaps TRBD1 (6 bases). This CDR3 spans 13 amino acids. Between the trimmed V and J ends, which lost 4 bases and 8 bases, there was a span of 13 bases. CDR1 is SGHKS, CDR2 YYEKEE, per germline (reference sequence). CDR3 sequence: CASSQRGMYEQFF. The CDR3 DNA sequence: TGTGCCAGCAGCCAAAGGGGGATGTATGAGCAGTTCTTC.

V usage is TRBV7-2 and J usage is TRBJ1-3, with D possibly matching TRBD1 (5 bases). The germline V gene encodes CDR1 SGHTA and CDR2 FQGNSA. V was pared by 5 bases and J by 0 bases, with 8 bases between. This CDR3 spans 14 amino acids. The CDR3 region has the DNA TGTGCCAGCAGCACTGACAGCTCTGGAAACACCATATATTTT. Its protein product is CASSTDSSGNTIYF.

This clone was seen repeatedly, ten times or more. The gene calls are TRBV29-1 and TRBJ2-1, with 7 bases fitting TRBD1. The CDR3 is 14 amino acids. V lost 3 bases and J lost 8; bases outside the gene matches: 10. Per the germline V gene, CDR1 is SQVTM and CDR2 is ANQGSEA. CDR3 sequence (DNA): TGCAGCGTTGATGAGGGGGCCTCGATGGATGAGCAGTTCTTC. As protein: CSVDEGASMDEQFF.

This clone was counted a few times. The chain carries TRBV5-1 and TRBJ2-2, with 10 bases that match TRBD1. The junction had 6 bases not matched to a gene; V was cut back by 4 bases and J by 3 bases. CDR1 SGHRS and CDR2 YFSETQ come from the germline V gene. The CDR3 runs 16 residues. In DNA, the CDR3 is TGCGCCAGCAGCAGCGACAGGGGGCACTACACCGGGGAGCTGTTTTTT. Translation: CASSSDRGHYTGELFF.

Comments on this clone: The same CDR3 also results from other DNA sequences found in this sample. This chain joins TRBV2 and TRBJ1-2, with D possibly matching TRBD1 (5 bases). Trimming cost V 7 bases and J 3 bases, with 9 bases left between them. The V gene's germline CDR1 is SNHLY and CDR2 FYNNEI. The CDR3 loop spans 12 amino acids. CDR3: CASTPGDYGYTF. The CDR3 DNA reads as TGTGCCAGCACGCCGGGGGACTATGGCTACACCTTC. Combining the CDR3 with reference TRBV2 and TRBJ1-2 gives the whole variable domain EPEVTQTPSHQVTQMGQEVILRCVPISNHLYFYWYRQILGQKVEFLVSFYNNEISEKSEIFDDQFSVERPDGSNFTLKIRSTKLEDSAMYFCASTPGDYGYTFGSGTRLTVV.

J is TRBJ2-1 and V is TRBV30, with TRBD2 matching 7 bases. In germline, CDR1 is GTSNPN, CDR2 SVGIG (reference sequence). The J segment lost 2 bases and the V segment lost 3 bases, leaving 1 base of the junction unmatched. This CDR3 region has 13 residues. The CDR3 sequence: CAWSTSAYNEQFF. As DNA, the CDR3 is TGTGCCTGGAGCACTAGCGCCTACAATGAGCAGTTCTTC.

The V call is TRBV5-8, the J call TRBJ2-6, with D possibly TRBD2 on 6 matching bases. Per the germline V gene, CDR1 is SGHTS and CDR2 is YDEGEE. The CDR3 runs 17 residues. With 4 bases removed from V and 0 bases from J, the gap between germline ends came to 14 bases. The CDR3 spells CASSRGLPSSGANVLTF. Written as DNA, the CDR3 is TGTGCCAGCAGCCGGGGACTCCCGAGCTCTGGGGCCAACGTCCTGACTTTC. The full variable domain, rest sourced from reference TRBV5-8 and TRBJ2-6, is EAGVTQSPTHLIKTRGQQATLRCSPISGHTSVYWYQQALGLGLQFLLWYDEGEERNRGNFPPRFSGRQFPNYSSELNVNALELEDSALYLCASSRGLPSSGANVLTFGAGSRLTVL.

CDR3 protein: CASSIRGSPAGELFF. The CDR3, as DNA: TGTGCCAGTAGTATTCGAGGCAGCCCGGCCGGGGAGCTGTTTTTT. The chain carries TRBV19 and TRBJ2-2; D is undetermined. Germline lookup yields CDR1 LNHDA and CDR2 SQIVND (reference sequence). V lost 3 bases and J 6 bases, leaving 14 bases between the germline ends. The CDR3 is made up of 15 amino acids.

The gene calls are TRBV27 and TRBJ2-7; D may be TRBD1 (5 bases). The CDR3 loop spans 17 amino acids. Germline V gene sequence: CDR1 MNHEY, CDR2 SMNVEV (reference sequence). Trimming took off 3 bases at V and 2 bases at J, with 20 bases between the two ends. CDR3 loop: CASSLDIPQERPYEQYF. The CDR3 DNA sequence: TGTGCCAGCAGTTTGGATATCCCACAGGAGAGACCCTACGAGCAGTACTTC.

This clone appeared a single time. V usage is TRBV19 and J usage is TRBJ1-1, with 8 positions matching TRBD1. The germline gives CDR1 LNHDA, CDR2 SQIVND (reference sequence). The CDR3 sequence is 12 residues long. V lost 6 bases and J lost 4; bases outside the gene matches: 1. CDR3 nucleotides: TGTGCCAGTAGCGGGACAGGCACTGAAGCTTTCTTT. Amino acid sequence: CASSGTGTEAFF.

This clone appeared once. The chain has TRBV5-1 and TRBJ1-1; 7 nucleotides align to TRBD1. CDR1 and CDR2 from the germline V gene are SGHRS and YFSETQ. The CDR3 has 16 residues. The J segment lost 0 bases and the V segment lost 2 bases, leaving 7 bases of the junction unmatched. As DNA, the CDR3 is TGCGCCAGCAGCTTCCGTCTGACAGGGATGAACACTGAAGCTTTCTTT. Its protein is CASSFRLTGMNTEAFF.

This clone has only a few counts. The same CDR3 also results from other DNA sequences found in this sample. The J gene is TRBJ1-5, the V gene TRBV2; TRBD1 might be the D (6 bases). CDR1 is SNHLY, CDR2 FYNNEI, per germline. CDR3 size: 16 residues. V was cut by 11 bases and J by 3 bases, with 23 bases left in between. For the CDR3, the DNA is TGTGCCCGCGGGCGGGGCGGGGGCGGCGTCAATCAGCCCCAGCATTTT. Translation gives CARGRGGGGVNQPQHF.

The chain couples TRBV7-2 to TRBJ2-1, with 9 bases lining up with TRBD2. V trimming: 1 base; J trimming: 14 bases; junction bases outside the gene matches: 12. The CDR3 length is 15 residues. Per the germline V gene, CDR1 is SGHTA and CDR2 is FQGNSA. The CDR3 DNA is TGTGCCAGCAGCTTAGAGGTTAGCGGGAGAGGCTTCGAGTTCTTC. This sequence encodes CASSLEVSGRGFEFF.

The chain employs TRBV5-1 and TRBJ2-5, with 10 positions matching TRBD2. This CDR3 has 16 residues. The V segment lost 4 bases and the J segment 7 bases; nucleotides outside the gene matches: 13. Germline CDR1 reads SGHRS; CDR2 reads YFSETQ. The CDR3 sequence is CASSRAEAGGSRTQYF. The CDR3 nucleotides are TGCGCCAGCAGCCGGGCGGAAGCGGGAGGGTCTAGGACCCAGTACTTC.

V gene TRBV5-1 combines with J gene TRBJ2-1, with D perhaps matching TRBD1 (5 bases). The V gene's germline CDR1 is SGHRS and CDR2 YFSETQ. Trimming removed 5 bases at V and 7 bases at J, with 13 bases between. The CDR3 consists of 13 residues. The CDR3 DNA is TGCGCCAGCAGACAGGTAGTGGGAAATGAGCAGTTCTTC. It encodes CASRQVVGNEQFF.

The rearrangement links TRBV10-1 to TRBJ2-7, with 13 bases that match TRBD2. The germline V gene encodes CDR1 WNHNN and CDR2 SYGVQD (reference sequence). This CDR3 has 15 residues. The trim removed 3 bases at V and 2 bases at J, leaving 1 base unmatched. The CDR3 reads CASSELAGGPYEQYF. CDR3 in DNA: TGCGCCAGCAGTGAACTAGCGGGAGGGCCCTACGAGCAGTACTTC.

V is TRBV2 and J is TRBJ1-2; 7 nucleotides match TRBD1. CDR3 length equals 13 residues. Germline CDR1 and CDR2: SNHLY and FYNNEI. V gave up 10 bases and J gave up 8 bases; unmatched junction bases: 13. The chain's CDR3 is CATQTGDLRGYTF. DNA for the CDR3: TGTGCCACCCAAACAGGGGACCTTCGGGGCTACACCTTC.

This clone was picked up a small number of times. The V gene is TRBV29-1, the J gene TRBJ1-5, with no clear D. Trimming removed 4 bases from V and 3 bases from J, with 7 bases in between. The V gene's germline CDR1 is SQVTM and CDR2 ANQGSEA. The CDR3 runs 12 residues. CDR3 bases: TGCAGCGTTGGGTCAGTCAATCAGCCCCAGCATTTT. Translating gives CSVGSVNQPQHF.

This rearrangement joins TRBV30 to TRBJ1-3; TRBD1 might be the D (5 bases). CDR3 length: 15 residues. Trimming pared 2 bases from V and 4 bases from J, leaving 15 bases between. Germline V gene lookup returns CDR1 GTSNPN and CDR2 SVGIG (reference sequence). For the CDR3, the DNA is TGTGCCTGGAGTCTAGGTGGGGGGAACGGAAACACCATATATTTT. Residues: CAWSLGGGNGNTIYF.

This clone has a handful of counts. The chain's CDR3 is CASSLGTPYTDTQYF. The CDR3 region has the DNA TGTGCCAGCAGCTTAGGGACACCTTACACAGATACGCAGTATTTT. V is TRBV11-3 and J is TRBJ2-3; perhaps TRBD1 as D (5 bases). This CDR3 has 15 residues. CDR1 is SGHNT, CDR2 YENEEA, per germline. Trimming stripped 1 base from V and 2 bases from J, with 10 bases between.